Sequencing of this T cell receptor (beta chain) was carried out in a study of OX40 agonist ivuxolimab in advanced cancers. Study-wide background: Every 2 weeks, patients received ivuxolimab intravenously, dosed at 0.01 to 10 mg/kg. Subjects had a mean age of roughly 60 years, with a range of roughly 23 to 80; roughly 80% were male.

CDR1 is GTSNPN and CDR2 is SVGIG in the germline V gene (reference sequence). The length of the CDR3 is 15 residues. V dropped 0 bases and J dropped 7 bases, with 16 bases sitting between them. Here immunoSEQ multiplex PCR was the method, and the copy in TCRdb shows in-frame clones only, minus some. The sample consists of around 45,000 clones, roughly 90% of them appearing once. Sequences were derived from CD4+ or CD8+ T cells sorted from blood, sampled in a trial of the OX40 agonist ivuxolimab. The TCR was taken from an adult with an advanced solid tumor such as melanoma, head and neck, liver or kidney cancer. The chain combines TRBV30 with TRBJ1-5, with D tentatively TRBD1 (5 bases). The CDR3 bases are TGTGCCTGGAGTGTACGGGCAGGGAACCACCAGCCCCAGCATTTT. Amino acid sequence: CAWSVRAGNHQPQHF.